The 3 T cell receptor beta chains below come from one sample, sequenced in a study of blood T cell repertoires in COVID-19. Libraries were prepared by immunoSEQ multiplex PCR; TCRdb keeps only in-frame clonotypes and omits some of them. The data show 230,000 or so clones, around four fifths seen once. What was sequenced was peripheral blood. These receptors came from a man aged 35-49 years with active or convalescent COVID-19.

This clone occurred once. The chain employs TRBV29-1 and TRBJ1-2; 7 nucleotides align to TRBD1. The CDR3 has 13 residues. Germline trimming cut 6 bases from V and 4 bases from J; bases unmatched to any gene: 8. Germline CDR1 reads SQVTM; CDR2 reads ANQGSEA. CDR3 region: CSVTGTMTYGYTF. The CDR3 nucleotides are TGCAGCGTGACAGGGACGATGACCTATGGCTACACCTTC. Based on the CDR3 plus reference TRBV29-1 and TRBJ1-2, the full variable domain is SAVISQKPSRDICQRGTSLTIQCQVDSQVTMMFWYRQQPGQSLTLIATANQGSEATYESGFVIDKFPISRPNLTFSTLTVSNMSPEDSSIYLCSVTGTMTYGYTFGSGTRLTVV.

The rearrangement uses TRBV6-6 and TRBJ2-1; D ambiguous. The ends were cut back, 6 bases at V and 7 bases at J, with 10 bases in the middle. CDR1 MNHNY and CDR2 SVGAGI come from the germline V gene (reference sequence). The CDR3 covers 12 residues. CDR3 DNA sequence: TGTGCCAGCAGCCCACAGCAAAATGAGCAGTTCTTC. This sequence encodes CASSPQQNEQFF.

The gene calls are TRBV9 and TRBJ2-7; 11 bases are shared with TRBD2. The CDR3 covers 14 residues. CDR1 is SGDLS and CDR2 is YYNGEE in the germline V gene. V lost 0 bases to trimming and J lost 6 bases; unmatched junction nucleotides: 2. The CDR3 region has the DNA TGTGCCAGCAGCGTAGCCACTAGCGGGGGCGAGCAGTACTTC. It translates to CASSVATSGGEQYF.